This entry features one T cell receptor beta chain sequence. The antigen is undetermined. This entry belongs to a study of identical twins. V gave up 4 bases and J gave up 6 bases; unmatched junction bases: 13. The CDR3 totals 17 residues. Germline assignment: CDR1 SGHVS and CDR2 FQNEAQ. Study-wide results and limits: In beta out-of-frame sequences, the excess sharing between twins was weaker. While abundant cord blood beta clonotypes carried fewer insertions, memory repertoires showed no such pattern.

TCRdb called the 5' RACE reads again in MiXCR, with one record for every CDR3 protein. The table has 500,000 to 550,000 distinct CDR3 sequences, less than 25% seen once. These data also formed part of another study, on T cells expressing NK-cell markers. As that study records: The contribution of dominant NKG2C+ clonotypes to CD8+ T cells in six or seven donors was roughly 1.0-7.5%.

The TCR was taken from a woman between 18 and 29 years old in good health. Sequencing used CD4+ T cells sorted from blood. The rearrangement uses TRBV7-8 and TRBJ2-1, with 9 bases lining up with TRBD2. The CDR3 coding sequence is TGTGCCAGCAGCTCCCAGTGGGCGGGGGGGTTAGGCAATGAGCAGTTCTTC. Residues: CASSSQWAGGLGNEQFF.